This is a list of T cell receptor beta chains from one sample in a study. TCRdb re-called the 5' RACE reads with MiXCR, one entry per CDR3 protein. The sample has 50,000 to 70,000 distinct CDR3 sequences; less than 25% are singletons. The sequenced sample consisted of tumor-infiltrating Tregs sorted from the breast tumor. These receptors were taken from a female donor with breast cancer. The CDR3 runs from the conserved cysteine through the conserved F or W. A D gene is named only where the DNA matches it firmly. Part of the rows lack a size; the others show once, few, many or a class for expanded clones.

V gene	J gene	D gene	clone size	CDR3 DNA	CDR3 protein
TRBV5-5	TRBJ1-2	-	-	TGTGCCAGCAGCTTGTTGCCCAGTAACTATGGCTACACCTTC	CASSLLPSNYGYTF
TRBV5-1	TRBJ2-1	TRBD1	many	TGCGCCAGCAGCGCGGGACAGGGGGGGAAGTTCTTC	CASSAGQGGKFF
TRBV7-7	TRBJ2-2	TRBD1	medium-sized	TGTGCCAGCAGCCCACAGGGGACCGGGGAGCTGTTTTTT	CASSPQGTGELFF
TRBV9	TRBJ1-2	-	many	TGTGCCAGCAGCGTAGCCCCGGGTGGCGGCTACACCTTC	CASSVAPGGGYTF
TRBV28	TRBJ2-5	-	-	TGTGCCAGCAGTTCACCCGGGAGCCACCACGAGACCCAGTACTTC	CASSSPGSHHETQYF
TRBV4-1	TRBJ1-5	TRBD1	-	TGCGCCAGCAGCTGGGGACAGGGTCGAAATCAGCCCCAGCATTTT	CASSWGQGRNQPQHF
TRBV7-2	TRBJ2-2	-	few	TGTGCCAGCAGCTTAGTGAGGGGGTCCGGGGAGCTGTTTTTT	CASSLVRGSGELFF
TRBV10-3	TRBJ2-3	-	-	TGTGCCATCAGGGAATCAGATACGCAGTATTTT	CAIRESDTQYF
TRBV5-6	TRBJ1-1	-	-	TGTGCCAGCAGCCCGGGGGCCTACACTGAAGCTTTCTTT	CASSPGAYTEAFF
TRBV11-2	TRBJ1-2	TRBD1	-	TGTGCCAGCAGCTCCAGAAGGATGGACAGGAGAAACTATGGCTACACCTTC	CASSSRRMDRRNYGYTF
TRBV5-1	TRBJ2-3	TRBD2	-	TGCGCCACCCAACGGACTAGTACTGGAGATACGCAGTATTTT	CATQRTSTGDTQYF
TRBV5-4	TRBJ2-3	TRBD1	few	TGTGCCAGCAGCCTGGGACAGGGATTCACAGATACGCAGTATTTT	CASSLGQGFTDTQYF